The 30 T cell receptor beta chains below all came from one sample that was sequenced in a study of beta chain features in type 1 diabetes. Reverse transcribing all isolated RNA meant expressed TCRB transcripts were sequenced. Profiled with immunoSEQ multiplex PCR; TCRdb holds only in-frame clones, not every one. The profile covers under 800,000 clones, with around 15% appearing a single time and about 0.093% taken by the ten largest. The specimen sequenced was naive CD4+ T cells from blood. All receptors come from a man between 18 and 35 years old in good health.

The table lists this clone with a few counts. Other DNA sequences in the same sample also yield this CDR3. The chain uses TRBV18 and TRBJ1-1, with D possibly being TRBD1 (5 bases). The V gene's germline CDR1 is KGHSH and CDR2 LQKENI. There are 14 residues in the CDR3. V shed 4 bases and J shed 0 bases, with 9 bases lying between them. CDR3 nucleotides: TGTGCCAGCTCACGCGACAGAGTGAACACTGAAGCTTTCTTT. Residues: CASSRDRVNTEAFF.

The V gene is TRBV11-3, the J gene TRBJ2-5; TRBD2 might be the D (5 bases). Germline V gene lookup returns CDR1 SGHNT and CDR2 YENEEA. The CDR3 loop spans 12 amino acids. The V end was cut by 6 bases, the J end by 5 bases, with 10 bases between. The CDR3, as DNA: TGTGCCAGCAGTGTAGGCGGGGAGACCCAGTACTTC. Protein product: CASSVGGETQYF.

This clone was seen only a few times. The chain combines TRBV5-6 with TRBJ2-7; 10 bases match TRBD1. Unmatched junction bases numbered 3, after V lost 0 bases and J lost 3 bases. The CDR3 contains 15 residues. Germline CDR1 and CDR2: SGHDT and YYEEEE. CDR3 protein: CASSLGQGAFYEQYF. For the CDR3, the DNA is TGTGCCAGCAGCTTGGGACAGGGGGCTTTCTACGAGCAGTACTTC.

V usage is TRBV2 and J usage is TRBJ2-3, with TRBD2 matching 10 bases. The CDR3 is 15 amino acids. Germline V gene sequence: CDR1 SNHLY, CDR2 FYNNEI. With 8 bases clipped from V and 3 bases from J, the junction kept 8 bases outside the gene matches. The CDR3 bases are TGTGCCAGCTCGGGTAGCGGGAGGAGTACAGATACGCAGTATTTT. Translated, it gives CASSGSGRSTDTQYF.

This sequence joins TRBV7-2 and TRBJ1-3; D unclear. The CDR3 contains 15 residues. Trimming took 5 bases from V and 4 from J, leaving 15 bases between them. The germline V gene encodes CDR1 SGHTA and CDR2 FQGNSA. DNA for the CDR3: TGTGCCAGCAGCCAAGTCCGGGTTTCAGGAAACACCATATATTTT. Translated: CASSQVRVSGNTIYF.

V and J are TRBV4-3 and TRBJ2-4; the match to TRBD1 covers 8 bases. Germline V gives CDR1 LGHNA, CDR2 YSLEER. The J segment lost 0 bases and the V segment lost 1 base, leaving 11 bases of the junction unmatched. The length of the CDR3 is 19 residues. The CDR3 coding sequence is TGCGCCAGCAGCCAAGGACAGGGGACCGCCCAACTAGCCAAAAACATTCAGTACTTC. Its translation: CASSQGQGTAQLAKNIQYF.

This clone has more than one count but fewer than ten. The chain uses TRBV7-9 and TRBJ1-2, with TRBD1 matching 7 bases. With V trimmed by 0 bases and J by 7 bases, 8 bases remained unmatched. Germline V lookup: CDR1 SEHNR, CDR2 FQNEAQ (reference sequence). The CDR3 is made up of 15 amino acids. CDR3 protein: CASSLASDRDPGYTF. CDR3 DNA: TGTGCCAGCAGCTTAGCGAGTGACAGGGATCCTGGCTACACCTTC.

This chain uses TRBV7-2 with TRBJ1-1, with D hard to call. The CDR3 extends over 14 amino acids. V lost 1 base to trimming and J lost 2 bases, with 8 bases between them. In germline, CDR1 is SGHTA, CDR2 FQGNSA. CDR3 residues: CASSLVTGNTEAFF. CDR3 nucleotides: TGTGCCAGCAGCTTAGTCACCGGCAACACTGAAGCTTTCTTT.

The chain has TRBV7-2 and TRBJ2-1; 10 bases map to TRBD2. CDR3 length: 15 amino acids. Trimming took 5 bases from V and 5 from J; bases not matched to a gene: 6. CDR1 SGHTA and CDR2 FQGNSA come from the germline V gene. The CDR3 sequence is CASSPPGLANNEQFF. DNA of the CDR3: TGTGCCAGCAGCCCACCGGGACTAGCGAACAATGAGCAGTTCTTC.

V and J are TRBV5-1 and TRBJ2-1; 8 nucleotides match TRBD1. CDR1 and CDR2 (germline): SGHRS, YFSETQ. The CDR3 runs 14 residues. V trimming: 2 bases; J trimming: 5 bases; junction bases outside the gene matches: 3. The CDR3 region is CASSLGTGHNEQFF. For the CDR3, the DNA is TGCGCCAGCAGCTTAGGGACAGGCCACAATGAGCAGTTCTTC.

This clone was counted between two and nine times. The CDR3, as DNA: TGCGCCAGCAGCTTGGGCGCGCCCTACAATGAGCAGTTCTTC. Translated, it gives CASSLGAPYNEQFF. The chain employs TRBV5-1 and TRBJ2-1; no clear D. From germline, CDR1 is SGHRS and CDR2 YFSETQ. This CDR3 has 14 amino acids. V dropped 0 bases and J dropped 2 bases, with 6 bases sitting between them.

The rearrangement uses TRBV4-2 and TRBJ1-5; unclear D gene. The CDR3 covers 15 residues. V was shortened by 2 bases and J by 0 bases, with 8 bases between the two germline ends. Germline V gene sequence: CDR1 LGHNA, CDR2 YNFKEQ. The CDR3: CASSQQRISNQPQHF. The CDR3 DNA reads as TGTGCCAGCAGCCAACAGAGGATTAGCAATCAGCCCCAGCATTTT.

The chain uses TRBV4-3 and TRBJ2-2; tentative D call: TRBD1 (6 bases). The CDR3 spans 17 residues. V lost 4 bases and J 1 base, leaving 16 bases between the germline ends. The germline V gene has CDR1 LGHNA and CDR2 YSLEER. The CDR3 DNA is TGCGCCAGCAGCCTGATTATGGACAGTAAGAACACCGGGGAGCTGTTTTTT. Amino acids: CASSLIMDSKNTGELFF.

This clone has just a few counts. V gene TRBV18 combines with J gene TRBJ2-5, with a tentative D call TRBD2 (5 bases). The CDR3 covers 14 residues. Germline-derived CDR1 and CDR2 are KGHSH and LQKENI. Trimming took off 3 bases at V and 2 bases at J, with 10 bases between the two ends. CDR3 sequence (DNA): TGTGCCAGCTCACCGGAGCGGTTACAAGAGACCCAGTACTTC. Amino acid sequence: CASSPERLQETQYF.

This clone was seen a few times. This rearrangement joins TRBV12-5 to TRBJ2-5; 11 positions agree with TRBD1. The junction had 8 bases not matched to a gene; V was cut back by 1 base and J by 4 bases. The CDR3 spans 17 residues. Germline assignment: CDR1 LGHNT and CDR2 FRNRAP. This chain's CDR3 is CASGLGPGTGGSETQYF. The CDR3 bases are TGTGCTAGTGGTTTGGGACCCGGGACAGGGGGGTCAGAGACCCAGTACTTC.

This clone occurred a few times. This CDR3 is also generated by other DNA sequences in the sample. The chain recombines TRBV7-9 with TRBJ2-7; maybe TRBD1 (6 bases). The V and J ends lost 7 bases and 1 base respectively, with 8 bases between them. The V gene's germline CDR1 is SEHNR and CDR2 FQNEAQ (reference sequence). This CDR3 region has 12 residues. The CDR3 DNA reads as TGTGCCAGCACACAGGGTTCCTACGAGCAGTACTTC. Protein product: CASTQGSYEQYF.

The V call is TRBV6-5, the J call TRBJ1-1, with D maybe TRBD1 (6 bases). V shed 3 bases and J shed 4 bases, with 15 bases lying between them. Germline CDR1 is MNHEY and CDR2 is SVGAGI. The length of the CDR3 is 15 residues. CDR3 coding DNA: TGTGCCAGCAGTTATCGGGGGGCAGGATCCACTGAAGCTTTCTTT. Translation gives CASSYRGAGSTEAFF.

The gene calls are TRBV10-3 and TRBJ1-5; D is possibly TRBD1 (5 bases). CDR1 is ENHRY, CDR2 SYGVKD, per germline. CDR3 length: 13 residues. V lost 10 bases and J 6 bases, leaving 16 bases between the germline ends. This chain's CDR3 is CATNRGSGQPQHF. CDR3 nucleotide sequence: TGTGCCACCAACCGGGGGTCCGGTCAGCCCCAGCATTTT.

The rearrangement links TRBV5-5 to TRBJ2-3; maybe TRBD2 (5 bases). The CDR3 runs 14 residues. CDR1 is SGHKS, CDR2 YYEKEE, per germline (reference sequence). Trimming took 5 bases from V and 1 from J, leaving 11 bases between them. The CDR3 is CASRKLGGTDTQYF. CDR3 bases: TGTGCCAGCAGGAAACTAGGCGGCACAGATACGCAGTATTTT.

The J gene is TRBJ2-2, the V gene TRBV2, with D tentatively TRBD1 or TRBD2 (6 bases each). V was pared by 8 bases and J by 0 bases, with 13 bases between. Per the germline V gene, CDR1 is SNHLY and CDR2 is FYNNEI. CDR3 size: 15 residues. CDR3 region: CASRRGDSNTGELFF. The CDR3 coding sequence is TGTGCCAGCCGTAGGGGGGACTCGAACACCGGGGAGCTGTTTTTT.

CDR3 sequence reads: CASSRGRDANTGELFF. The CDR3 DNA reads TGTGCCTCGTCCCGCGGGAGGGATGCGAACACCGGGGAGCTGTTTTTT. The chain has TRBV10-3 and TRBJ2-2; 9 nucleotides line up with TRBD2. The CDR3 is 16 amino acids. V was clipped by 11 bases and J by 0 bases; unmatched bases: 10. CDR1 is ENHRY and CDR2 is SYGVKD in the germline V gene.

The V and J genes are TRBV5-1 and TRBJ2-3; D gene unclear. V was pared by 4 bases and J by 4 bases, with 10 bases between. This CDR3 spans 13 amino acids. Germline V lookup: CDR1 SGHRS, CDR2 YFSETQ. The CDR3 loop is CASSRTTADTQYF. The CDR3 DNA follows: TGCGCCAGCAGCCGGACCACGGCAGATACGCAGTATTTT. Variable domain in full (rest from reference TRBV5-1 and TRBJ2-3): KAGVTQTPRYLIKTRGQQVTLSCSPISGHRSVSWYQQTPGQGLQFLFEYFSETQRNKGNFPGRFSGRQFSNSRSEMNVSTLELGDSALYLCASSRTTADTQYFGPGTRLTVL.

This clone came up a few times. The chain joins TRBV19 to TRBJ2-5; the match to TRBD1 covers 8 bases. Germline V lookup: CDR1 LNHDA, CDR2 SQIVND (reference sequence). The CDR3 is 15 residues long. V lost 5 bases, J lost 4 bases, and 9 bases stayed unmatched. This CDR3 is CASSGYRGDGETQYF. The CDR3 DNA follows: TGTGCCAGTAGTGGTTACAGGGGGGACGGAGAGACCCAGTACTTC.

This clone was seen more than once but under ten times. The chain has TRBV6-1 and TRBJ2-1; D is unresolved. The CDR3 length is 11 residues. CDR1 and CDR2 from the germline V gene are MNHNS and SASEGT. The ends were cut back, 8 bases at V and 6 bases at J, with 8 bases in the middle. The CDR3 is CASFERNEQFF. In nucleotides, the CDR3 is TGTGCCAGCTTTGAGCGCAATGAGCAGTTCTTC.

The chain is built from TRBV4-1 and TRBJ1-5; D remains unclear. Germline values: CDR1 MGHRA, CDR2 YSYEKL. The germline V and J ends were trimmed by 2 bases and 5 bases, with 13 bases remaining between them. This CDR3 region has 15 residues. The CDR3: CASSQPQQPDQPQHF. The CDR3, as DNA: TGCGCCAGCAGCCAACCACAACAGCCCGATCAGCCCCAGCATTTT.

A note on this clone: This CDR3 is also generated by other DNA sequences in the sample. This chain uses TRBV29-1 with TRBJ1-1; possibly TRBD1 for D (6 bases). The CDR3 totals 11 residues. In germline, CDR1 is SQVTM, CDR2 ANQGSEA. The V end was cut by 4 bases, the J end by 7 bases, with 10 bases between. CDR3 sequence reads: CSVVRGSEAFF. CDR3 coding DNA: TGCAGCGTTGTCAGGGGTAGTGAAGCTTTCTTT. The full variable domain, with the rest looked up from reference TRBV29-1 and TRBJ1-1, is SAVISQKPSRDICQRGTSLTIQCQVDSQVTMMFWYRQQPGQSLTLIATANQGSEATYESGFVIDKFPISRPNLTFSTLTVSNMSPEDSSIYLCSVVRGSEAFFGQGTRLTVV.

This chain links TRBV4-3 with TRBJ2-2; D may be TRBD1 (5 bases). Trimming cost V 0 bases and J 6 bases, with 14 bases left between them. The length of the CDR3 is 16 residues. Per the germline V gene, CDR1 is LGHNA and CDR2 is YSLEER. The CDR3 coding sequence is TGCGCCAGCAGCCAAGAAAGGTGGCAGGGCTCCGGGGAGCTGTTTTTT. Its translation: CASSQERWQGSGELFF.

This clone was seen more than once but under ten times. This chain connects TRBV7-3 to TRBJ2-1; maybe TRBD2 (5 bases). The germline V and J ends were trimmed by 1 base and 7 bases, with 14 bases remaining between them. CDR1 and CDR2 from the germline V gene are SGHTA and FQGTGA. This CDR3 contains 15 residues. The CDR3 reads CASSLRGLDWNEQFF. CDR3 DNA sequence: TGTGCCAGCAGCTTAAGAGGGCTAGACTGGAATGAGCAGTTCTTC.

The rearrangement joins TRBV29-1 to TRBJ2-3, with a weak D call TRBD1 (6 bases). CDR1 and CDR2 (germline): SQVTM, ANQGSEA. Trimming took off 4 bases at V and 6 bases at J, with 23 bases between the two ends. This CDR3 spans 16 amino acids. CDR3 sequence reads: CSVARKQGPRADTQYF. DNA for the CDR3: TGCAGCGTTGCCCGAAAACAGGGTCCCCGGGCGGATACGCAGTATTTT.

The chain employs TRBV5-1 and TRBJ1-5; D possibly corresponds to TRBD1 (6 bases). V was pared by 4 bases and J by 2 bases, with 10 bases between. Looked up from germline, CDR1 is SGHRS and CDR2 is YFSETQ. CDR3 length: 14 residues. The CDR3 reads CASSQGTGNQPQHF. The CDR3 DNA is TGCGCCAGCAGCCAGGGGACTGGCAATCAGCCCCAGCATTTT.